One T cell receptor beta chain is described in this entry. There are a few counts of this clone. The antigen it binds to is not known. No base qualities exist here, and no much larger clone lies one base off it. Other nucleotide sequences from this sample produce the same CDR3. This sample stems from a study of beta chain features in type 1 diabetes (dated by TCRdb to 2017 to 2018). In terms of the full investigation: No differences in mean age, gender distribution, total cell number or subset yield were found between patients and healthy donors. The study compared the TCRB repertoires of sorted circulating CD4+ T cell subsets in recently diagnosed type 1 diabetes patients with those in matched healthy donors. Whereas all 28 donors provided naive and central memory subsets, regulatory and stem cell-like memory subsets were isolated from just 8 patients and about 8 healthy donors. A total of 85 million to 140 million sorted cells were examined across all samples, and a strong correlation was observed between cell number per subset and RNA yield.

Study-level results and caveats: In all four CD4+ subsets, TCRB CDR3 length was moderately but significantly shorter in type 1 diabetes patients. PCR may preferentially amplify shorter templates, but because patient and control samples were amplified and corrected together, any resulting skew would affect both groups equally. Naive, central memory and regulatory TCRB repertoires appeared to be more alike among patients than among healthy donors. Only small numbers of individuals were included in the HLA sub-analyses, which left unresolved whether HLA type had any influence on TCRB rearrangement. Because cDNA was sequenced instead of genomic DNA, highly expressing activated cells could be over-represented, though the groups showed no difference in activation or CD3 levels. Patients with type 1 diabetes made fewer insertions and deleted more nucleotides at VDJ recombination sites, implying thymic rearrangement abnormalities.

The entire isolated RNA was reverse transcribed using the High Capacity cDNA Reverse Transcription Kit, and thus expressed TCRB transcripts were sequenced. Deep immunoSEQ sequencing was applied to naive, central memory and regulatory T cell samples, giving an average of about 3.6 million total reads per sample. Sorted cells were lysed in RLT buffer and RNA was extracted with DNase-treated RNeasy Micro or Mini kits, depending on cell number. Each cell subset was processed on its own to prevent cross-contamination, while patient and healthy donor samples were processed together. The immunoSEQ multiplex PCR was used to amplify TCRB sequences from cDNA, yielding 87-bp fragments that span the CDR3 region. The amplicons were sequenced using the Illumina HiSeq platform. The authors' pipeline ran thus. PCR bias was computationally corrected using synthetic template baselines, reads within Hamming distance 2 were collapsed, and singletons that could not be merged were discarded. Reads were aligned to IMGT to assign V, D and J genes, CDR3 length, and insertions or deletions at six rearrangement sites. Within each subset, clonotype counts were normalized to the number of sorted cells before true diversity and Gini coefficients were calculated with the tcR R package. The overlap coefficient, calculated on TCRB nucleotide sequences, was used to measure repertoire sharing. Out-of-frame TCRB sequences from naive cells were analyzed to stand in for the pre-selection repertoire. TCRdb's version of the immuneACCESS table is confined to in-frame rearrangements and falls short of the full clone set. An unresolved V gene accounts for under half of the shortfall where checked; the remainder is of unknown origin. V, J and clone size were drawn from that table, and D and trimming were deduced from the DNA. The sample contains 450,000 to 600,000 clones, approximately 30% of them found a single time. About 0.06% of the sample rests with the top ten.

The CDR3 runs 13 amino acids, cysteine and phenylalanine included. The sequence is cut down to CDR3 DNA, 39 bases in frame from base 1. In the germline V gene, CDR1 corresponds to SGHRS and CDR2 to YFSETQ. V loses 0 bases of germline sequence and J loses 0 bases, and the interval between the two ends is 2 bases. Each donor gave one peripheral blood draw, averaging roughly 100 mL, which was collected into heparinised tubes. A BD FACSAria II was used to sort naive, central memory, regulatory and stem cell-like memory CD4+ T cells with a panel that included CD45RO, CCR7, CD25, CD127, CD95 and CD27. Every sorted population had a purity above 95%. PBMCs were separated immediately by Lymphoprep density gradient centrifugation and were stained directly, without being cultured. Samples were stained and sorted in pairs, with one healthy donor and one patient per experiment, so that batch effects were minimized.

The receptor chain draws on TRBV5-1 and TRBJ2-3; there is no confident call for the D gene. The sample was naive CD4+ T cells from blood. The cell subset or site label on this specimen signifies: true naive CD4+ T cells. This clonotype originated in a man aged 18 to 30 in good health. The CDR3 reads as follows: CASSLGSTDTQYF. The DNA sequence is given as TGCGCCAGCAGCTTGGGTAGCACAGATACGCAGTATTTT.